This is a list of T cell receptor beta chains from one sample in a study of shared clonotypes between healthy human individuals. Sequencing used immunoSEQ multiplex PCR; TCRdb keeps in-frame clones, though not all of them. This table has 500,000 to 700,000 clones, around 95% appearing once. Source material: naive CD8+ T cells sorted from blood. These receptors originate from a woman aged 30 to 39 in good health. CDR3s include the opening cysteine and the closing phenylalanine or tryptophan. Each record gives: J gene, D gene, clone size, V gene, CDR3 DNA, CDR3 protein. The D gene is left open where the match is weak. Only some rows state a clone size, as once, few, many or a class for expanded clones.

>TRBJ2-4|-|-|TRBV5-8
TGTGCCAGCAACCAACACAGCAAAAACATTCAGTACTTC
CASNQHSKNIQYF
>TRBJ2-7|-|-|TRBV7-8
TGTGCCAGCAGCTTTATGACAGGCGACTACGAGCAGTACTTC
CASSFMTGDYEQYF
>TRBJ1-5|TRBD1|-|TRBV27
TGTGCCAGCCGGCCAGGGGGGAGCAATCAGCCCCAGCATTTT
CASRPGGSNQPQHF
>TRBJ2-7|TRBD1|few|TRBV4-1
TGCGCCAGCAGCCTGGGACAGGGGGCGGCATACGAGCAGTACTTC
CASSLGQGAAYEQYF
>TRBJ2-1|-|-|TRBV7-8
TGTGCCAGCAGCTTATGGGGCAGAACGGTTGAGCAGTTCTTC
CASSLWGRTVEQFF
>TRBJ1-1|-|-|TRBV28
TGTGCCAGCAGTCCCCGGGGGGGAGTAGGCACTGAAGCTTTCTTT
CASSPRGGVGTEAFF
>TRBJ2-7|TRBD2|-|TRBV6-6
TGTGCCAGCAGTTACGGTATCGCGGGAGCCCACGAGCAGTACTTC
CASSYGIAGAHEQYF
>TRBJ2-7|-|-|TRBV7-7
TGTGCCAGCAGCTCGACAGTAGACTCCTACGAGCAGTACTTC
CASSSTVDSYEQYF
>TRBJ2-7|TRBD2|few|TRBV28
TGTGCCAGCAGTCCAAATAGCGGGAGCATAACCTACGAGCAGTACTTC
CASSPNSGSITYEQYF
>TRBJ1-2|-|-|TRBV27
TGTGCCAGCAGTAGAGTAATCGGGCTCAACTATGGCTACACCTTC
CASSRVIGLNYGYTF
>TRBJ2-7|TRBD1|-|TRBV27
TGTGCCAGCAGCCTAAGGACAGGGGCGGCCTACGAGCAGTACTTC
CASSLRTGAAYEQYF
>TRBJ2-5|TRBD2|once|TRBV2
TGTGCCAACAGCGGACTAGCGGGAGCCTCGTTCCCAGAGACCCAGTACTTC
CANSGLAGASFPETQYF
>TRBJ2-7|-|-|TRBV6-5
TGTGCCAGCAGTTCAGGACAGTATTCCTACGAGCAGTACTTC
CASSSGQYSYEQYF
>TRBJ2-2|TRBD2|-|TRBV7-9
TGTGCCAGCAGCCCGGTGGGACTAGCGGGAGTAATGGTCACCGGGGAGCTGTTTTTT
CASSPVGLAGVMVTGELFF
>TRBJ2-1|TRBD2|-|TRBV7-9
TGTGCCTCGGCTAGCGGGAGGGATGAGCAGTTCTTC
CASASGRDEQFF
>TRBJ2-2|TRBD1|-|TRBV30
TGTGCCTGGTTCGACAGGGGATACACCGGGGAGCTGTTTTTT
CAWFDRGYTGELFF
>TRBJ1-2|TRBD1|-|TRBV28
TGTGCCAGCAGTTTATTAAGTTACAGGGGGCTCGGCTACACCTTC
CASSLLSYRGLGYTF
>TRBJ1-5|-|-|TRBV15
TGTGCCACCAGCGGAGGGGTTAACTTCAACCAGCCCCAGCATTTT
CATSGGVNFNQPQHF
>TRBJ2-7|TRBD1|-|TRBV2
TGTGCCAGCAGTGGGGACAGCTCCTACGAGCAGTACTTC
CASSGDSSYEQYF
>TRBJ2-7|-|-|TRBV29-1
TGCAGCGTGGGCGGACATCAACGGCCCTACGAGCAGTACTTC
CSVGGHQRPYEQYF
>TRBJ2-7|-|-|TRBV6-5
TGTGCCAGCAGTTACTCGACGGGGAGCCGACTCTACGAGCAGTACTTC
CASSYSTGSRLYEQYF
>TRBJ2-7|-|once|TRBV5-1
TGCGCCAGCAGCCCGACTGACAGCTTCTACGAGCAGTACTTC
CASSPTDSFYEQYF
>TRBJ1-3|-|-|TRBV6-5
TGTGCCAGCAGTTACCAGGGGCCGGGAAACACCATATATTTT
CASSYQGPGNTIYF
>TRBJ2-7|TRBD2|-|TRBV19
TGTGCCAGTAGTATAGACGGACTAGCGGGAGAAGGCGACGAGCAGTACTTC
CASSIDGLAGEGDEQYF
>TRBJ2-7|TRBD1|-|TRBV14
TGTGCCAGCAGCCTAGGGACAGGGTCCTACGAGCAGTACTTC
CASSLGTGSYEQYF
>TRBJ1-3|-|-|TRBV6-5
TGTGCCACAGGGAGCTCTGGAAACACCATATATTTT
CATGSSGNTIYF
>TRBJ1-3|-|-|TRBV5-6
TGTGCCAGCAGCTTGGCCCCGGGGGAAGGCTCTGGAAACACCATATATTTT
CASSLAPGEGSGNTIYF
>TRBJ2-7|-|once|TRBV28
TGTGCCAGCAGTTTACAGGGCTTCTACGAGCAGTACTTC
CASSLQGFYEQYF
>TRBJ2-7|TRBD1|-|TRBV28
TGTGCCAGCAGCGAGACCGGGACAGGGTCCTACGAGCAGTACTTC
CASSETGTGSYEQYF
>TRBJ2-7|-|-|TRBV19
TGTGCCAGTAGTATAGATCTGGAAAGCTACGAGCAGTACTTC
CASSIDLESYEQYF
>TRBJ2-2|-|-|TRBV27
TGTGCCAGCAACTTCCGGGGGAACACCGGGGAGCTGTTTTTT
CASNFRGNTGELFF
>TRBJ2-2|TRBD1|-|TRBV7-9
TGTGCCAGCAGCAACCGGGACAGTAGTGTCGGGGAGCTGTTTTTT
CASSNRDSSVGELFF
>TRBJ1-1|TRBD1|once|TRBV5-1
TGCGCCAGCAGCTTGGGACAGGGCCGAACTGAAGCTTTCTTT
CASSLGQGRTEAFF
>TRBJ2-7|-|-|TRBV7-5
TGTGCCAGCAGCTTAGTCGGACTAGGGCCCTACGAGCAGTACTTC
CASSLVGLGPYEQYF
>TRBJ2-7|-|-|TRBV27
TGTGCCAGCAGTTTAGGGACCTCCTACGAGCAGTACTTC
CASSLGTSYEQYF
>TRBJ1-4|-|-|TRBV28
TGTGCCAGCAGTTTTAACCTAAATGAAAAACTGTTTTTT
CASSFNLNEKLFF
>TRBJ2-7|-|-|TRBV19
TGTGCCAGTAGTCCACAGGGATACGAGCAGTACTTC
CASSPQGYEQYF
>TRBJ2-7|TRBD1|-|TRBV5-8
TGTGCCAGCAGCATCCGACAGGGGCACCTCGAGCAGTACTTC
CASSIRQGHLEQYF
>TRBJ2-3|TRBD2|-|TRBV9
TGTGCCAGCAGCGTTAGCGGGAGGGTATTTGATACGCAGTATTTT
CASSVSGRVFDTQYF
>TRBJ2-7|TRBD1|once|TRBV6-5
TGTGCCAGCAGTTACGGGACAGGTTACGAGCAGTACTTC
CASSYGTGYEQYF
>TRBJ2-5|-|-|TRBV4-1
TGCGCCAGCAGCCAGATCGAGGGGCACCTTGGAGGGGAGCAGTACTTC
CASSQIEGHLGGEQYF
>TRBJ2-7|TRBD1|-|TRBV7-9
TGTGCCAGCAGACCCGGGACAGTTGAGCCCTACGAGCAGTACTTC
CASRPGTVEPYEQYF
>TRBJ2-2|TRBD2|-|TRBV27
TGTGCCAGCAGTCCTCCCGCGGGAGATCCCGGGGAGCTGTTTTTT
CASSPPAGDPGELFF